Shown below are 7 T cell receptor beta chains from a single sample sequenced in a study of T cell repertoires in cytomegalovirus infection. These receptors' targets are unknown. TCRdb redid the calling of the reads with MiXCR, one entry per CDR3 protein. Here the sample spans about 740,000 distinct CDR3 sequences, 30% to 35% being singletons. The sample in question was cultured PBMCs, obtained from culture after CMV antigen stimulation. These receptors all come from a human donor in good health (CMV status not recorded). Some clones in this sample may be carry-over from other donors' samples.

The rearrangement uses TRBV10-3 and TRBJ1-3; unclear D gene. V lost 3 bases to trimming and J lost 0 bases, with 9 bases between them. The CDR3 consists of 15 residues. The germline gives CDR1 ENHRY, CDR2 SYGVKD. The CDR3, as DNA: TGTGCCATCAGTGATCACAACTACTCTGGAAACACCATATATTTT. Its protein is CAISDHNYSGNTIYF.

V usage is TRBV2 and J usage is TRBJ1-2; D is perhaps TRBD1 (5 bases). Germline V gene sequence: CDR1 SNHLY, CDR2 FYNNEI. The CDR3 extends over 13 amino acids. V lost 6 bases and J 5 bases, leaving 13 bases between the germline ends. The CDR3 DNA reads TGTGCCAGCAGCGCCGGGACGTCTTATGGCTACACCTTC. This gives the protein CASSAGTSYGYTF.

The chain has TRBV2 and TRBJ2-5; D remains ambiguous. Trimming stripped 2 bases from V and 4 bases from J, with 14 bases between. Looked up from germline, CDR1 is SNHLY and CDR2 is FYNNEI. The CDR3 has 15 residues. CDR3 coding DNA: TGTGCCAGCAGTGAAATGTTAGGGATCGGAGAGACCCAGTACTTC. This encodes CASSEMLGIGETQYF.

The chain uses TRBV28 and TRBJ2-4; D assignment may be TRBD1 or TRBD2 (5 bases each). There are 16 residues in the CDR3. Looked up from germline, CDR1 is MDHEN and CDR2 is SYDVKM. Between the trimmed V and J ends, which lost 7 bases and 5 bases, there was a span of 21 bases. The CDR3, as DNA: TGTGCCAGCAACGACAATGGGGGTGGAGGTGAAAACATTCAGTACTTC. As protein: CASNDNGGGGENIQYF.

This clonotype has at least ten counts. The chain uses TRBV7-2 and TRBJ1-5; possible D gene TRBD1, 5 bases. Deletions cut 7 bases from V and 3 bases from J, with 13 bases between. From germline, CDR1 is SGHTA and CDR2 FQGNSA. This CDR3 region has 14 residues. Here the CDR3 reads CASTLRGANQPQHF. The CDR3 DNA reads TGTGCCAGCACCCTTAGGGGCGCCAATCAGCCCCAGCATTTT.

This clonotype was counted only a few times. V and J are TRBV10-3 and TRBJ2-1; no reliable D call. V was cut by 0 bases and J by 8 bases, with 11 bases left in between. CDR1 is ENHRY, CDR2 SYGVKD, per germline. The CDR3 loop spans 14 amino acids. The CDR3 is CAISESSGRDEQFF. The CDR3 DNA sequence: TGTGCCATCAGTGAGTCCTCCGGCCGGGATGAGCAGTTCTTC.

The chain employs TRBV2 and TRBJ1-5; D is possibly TRBD1 (6 bases). Trimming took off 3 bases at V and 9 bases at J, with 12 bases between the two ends. The CDR3 loop spans 13 amino acids. The germline V gene has CDR1 SNHLY and CDR2 FYNNEI. As DNA, the CDR3 is TGTGCCAGCAGTGAGATAGAGGGGGGGCCCCAGCATTTT. Translated, it gives CASSEIEGGPQHF.